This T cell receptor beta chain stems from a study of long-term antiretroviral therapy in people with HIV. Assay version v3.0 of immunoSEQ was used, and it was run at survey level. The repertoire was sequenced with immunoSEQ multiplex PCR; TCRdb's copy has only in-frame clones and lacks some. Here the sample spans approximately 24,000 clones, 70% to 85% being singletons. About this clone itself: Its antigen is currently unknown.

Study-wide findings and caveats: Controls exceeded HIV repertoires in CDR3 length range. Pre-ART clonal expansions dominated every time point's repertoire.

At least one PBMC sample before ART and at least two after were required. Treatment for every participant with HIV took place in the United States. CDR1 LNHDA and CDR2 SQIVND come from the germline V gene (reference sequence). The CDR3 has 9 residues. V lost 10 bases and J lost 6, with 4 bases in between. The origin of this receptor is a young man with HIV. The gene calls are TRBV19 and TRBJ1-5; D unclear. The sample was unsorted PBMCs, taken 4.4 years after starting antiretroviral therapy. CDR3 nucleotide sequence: TGTGCCACGGGTCAGCCCCAGCATTTT. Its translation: CATGQPQHF.